This note documents a single T cell receptor beta chain sequence. This sample is drawn from a study of blood T cell repertoires in COVID-19. Study as a whole: Sites in the United States, Italy and Spain provided acute and convalescent COVID-19 samples.

V lost 4 bases to trimming and J lost 0 bases, with 17 bases between them. Germline V gene sequence: CDR1 SGHRS, CDR2 YFSETQ. This CDR3 is 18 amino acids long. Profiling relied on immunoSEQ multiplex PCR, and the TCRdb table lists in-frame clones only, not all of them. The profile shows around 300,000 clones, roughly 90% of them singletons. Sequencing input: peripheral blood. V usage is TRBV5-1 and J usage is TRBJ2-6; D not certain. The TCR sequence derives from a woman between 50 and 59 years old with active or convalescent COVID-19. The CDR3 reads CASSASANPLSGANVLTF. The CDR3 DNA is TGCGCCAGCAGCGCGAGCGCTAATCCCCTCTCTGGGGCCAACGTCCTGACTTTC.